This T cell receptor beta chain was sequenced in a study of T cell responses to AZD1222 COVID-19 vaccine. Study-wide results and limits: Clonal diversity was possibly underestimated, and the donors were mostly white British, with more females. Breadth and depth of Spike-specific TCRs rose after two AZD1222 doses. Vaccine-associated CD4 TCRs spanned spike, dominant at 160-218 and 743-854. Just 6 or 7 people given AZD1222 tested seropositive at baseline.

Sequencing used immunoSEQ multiplex PCR; TCRdb keeps in-frame clones, though not all of them. The table records over 120,000 clones, roughly 94% of them present only once. On this clone itself: The antigen is unknown.

The ends lost 5 bases at V and 4 bases at J; junction bases unmatched: 5. CDR3 length equals 14 residues. Germline assignment: CDR1 SNHLY and CDR2 FYNNEI. The clonotype comes from an adult in good health. The material was peripheral blood, obtained on day 0 of AZD1222 vaccination. The chain employs TRBV2 and TRBJ2-5, with TRBD1 matching 9 bases. The CDR3 here is CASSPDRGGETQYF. The CDR3 coding sequence is TGTGCCAGCAGTCCGGACAGGGGTGGAGAGACCCAGTACTTC.